This TCR beta chain derives from a study of blood T cells in healthy people across ages. Together with a sample-barcoded 5' primer, a J-beta primer mix was included in a second PCR lasting about 6 to 11 cycles. TCRdb itself ran the 5' RACE reads through MiXCR, one entry per CDR3 protein. The data show 1,500,000 or so distinct CDR3 sequences, with approximately 59% seen just once and over 5% held by the top ten. Trimming removed 6 bases at V and 2 bases at J, with 8 bases between. CDR1 is MNHNY, CDR2 SVGAGI, per germline (reference sequence). The length of the CDR3 is 13 residues. Sequenced: blood. This receptor was taken from a man aged 18 to 29 in good health. The V and J genes are TRBV6-6 and TRBJ1-3; D gene ambiguous. This chain's CDR3 is CASREIAGNTIYF. In DNA, the CDR3 is TGTGCCAGCAGAGAGATAGCTGGAAACACCATATATTTT.